This paragraph reports one T cell receptor beta chain. The antigen is not known. This sample was taken from a study of shared clonotypes between healthy human individuals. General study points: Limitation of the genetic and exposure-history diversity represented came from the few donors.

The CDR3 length is 15 residues. CDR1 is KGHSH, CDR2 LQKENI, per germline. The ends were cut back, 1 base at V and 0 bases at J, with 9 bases in the middle. Some clones are missing from TCRdb's copy, which holds only in-frame ones; the method was immunoSEQ multiplex PCR. The sample lists approximately 640,000 clones; approximately 79% were seen once. The material sequenced was memory CD4+ T cells sorted from blood. Subset described: CD45RA-negative fraction. The source of this sequence is a young woman in good health. The genes are TRBV18 and TRBJ1-1; D is undetermined. The CDR3 is CASSPRPAMNTEAFF. The CDR3 region has the DNA TGTGCCAGCTCACCACGCCCAGCCATGAACACTGAAGCTTTCTTT.